This record concerns one T cell receptor (beta chain) sequence. Its antigen is as yet unknown. Combining a sample-barcoded 5' primer with a J-beta primer mix, a second PCR ran for about 6 to 12 cycles. Every cDNA molecule bore a tag from a template-switch adaptor containing 12 random nucleotides. TCRdb redid the calling of the 5' RACE reads with MiXCR, one entry per CDR3 protein. The repertoire has fewer than 2,000,000 distinct CDR3 sequences, approximately 32% of them found once; the top ten carry about 11%. The germline V gene has CDR1 SNHLY and CDR2 FYNNEI. Trimming stripped 1 base from V and 7 bases from J, with 10 bases between. The CDR3 totals 14 residues. The sample comes from a study of blood T cells in healthy people across ages. Findings and limits, study-wide: Among long-lived donors, naive CD4+ cells were more numerous and diversity higher than in aged donors. In these data, TCR beta diversity tracked strongly with naive T cell percentage.

The source material was blood. This TCR derives from a woman aged 25 to 39 in good health. The chain recombines TRBV2 with TRBJ1-4, with a weak D call TRBD1 (5 bases). The CDR3 region has the DNA TGTGCCAGCAGTGAAGGCGGGGGAAGTGAAAAACTGTTTTTT. Amino acid sequence: CASSEGGGSEKLFF.